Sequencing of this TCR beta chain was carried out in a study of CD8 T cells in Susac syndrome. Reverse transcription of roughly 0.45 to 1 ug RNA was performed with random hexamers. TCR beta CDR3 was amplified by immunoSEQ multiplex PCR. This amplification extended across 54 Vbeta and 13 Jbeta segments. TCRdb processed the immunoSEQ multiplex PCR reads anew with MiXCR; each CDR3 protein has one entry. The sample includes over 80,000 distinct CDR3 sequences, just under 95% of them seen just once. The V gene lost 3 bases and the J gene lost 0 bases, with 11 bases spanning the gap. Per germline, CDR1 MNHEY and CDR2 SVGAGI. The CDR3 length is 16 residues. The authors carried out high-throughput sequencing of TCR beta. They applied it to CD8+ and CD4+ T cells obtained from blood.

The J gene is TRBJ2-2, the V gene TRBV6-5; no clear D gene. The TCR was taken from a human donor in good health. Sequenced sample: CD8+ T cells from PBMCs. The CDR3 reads CASSYSKFANTGELFF. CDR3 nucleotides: TGTGCCAGCAGTTATTCGAAATTCGCGAACACCGGGGAGCTGTTTTTT.